A single sample is the source of the 20 T cell receptor beta chains below, sequenced in a study of CD8 T cells in ankylosing spondylitis. TCRdb itself ran the 5' RACE reads through MiXCR, one entry per CDR3 protein. In the table there are approximately 240,000 distinct CDR3 sequences, about 11% of which are singletons. Sequenced: blood, either unsorted or a sorted T cell fraction (not recorded which). The receptor source for this set is a male donor with ankylosing spondylitis or in good health (not recorded which).

This clonotype has a count of ten or more. The rearrangement links TRBV7-2 to TRBJ2-5; no clear D. The CDR3 is 16 residues long. The germline CDR1 and CDR2 sequences are SGHTA and FQGNSA. V was cut by 4 bases and J by 4 bases, with 19 bases left in between. The CDR3 reads CASSSTLDGTGETQYF. The DNA for the CDR3 is TGTGCCAGCAGCTCCACCCTGGACGGCACCGGAGAGACCCAGTACTTC.

This clonotype showed up just a few times. The V call is TRBV7-9, the J call TRBJ1-1; TRBD1 matches at 12 bases. This CDR3 contains 13 residues. Germline CDR1 and CDR2: SEHNR and FQNEAQ (reference sequence). Trimming at V came to 3 bases and at J to 10 bases, leaving 3 bases not matched to a gene. The CDR3 bases are TGTGCCAGCAGCTTGGGACAGGGGGCTAGAGCTTTCTTT. This gives the protein CASSLGQGARAFF. The full variable domain, completed using reference TRBV7-9 and TRBJ1-1, is DTGVSQNPRHKITKRGQNVTFRCDPISEHNRLYWYRQTLGQGPEFLTYFQNEAQLEKSRLLSDRFSAERPKGSFSTLEIQRTEQGDSAMYLCASSLGQGARAFFGQGTRLTVV.

This clonotype was picked up many times. The rearrangement links TRBV25-1 to TRBJ2-7; tentatively, D is TRBD2 (6 bases). Germline V gene sequence: CDR1 MGHDK, CDR2 SYGVNS. This CDR3 comprises 13 residues. V lost 4 bases and J 6 bases, leaving 13 bases between the germline ends. The CDR3 bases are TGTGCCAGCAGTGTTCGCCCCGGGAGCGAGCAGTACTTC. This gives the protein CASSVRPGSEQYF.

This clonotype was picked up many times. J is TRBJ1-1 and V is TRBV12-3 or TRBV12-4; 10 bases map to TRBD1. V shed 7 bases, J shed 11 bases, and the junction held 16 bases outside the gene matches. This CDR3 has 15 residues. This CDR3 reads CASIRPGTGAAPAFF. DNA for the CDR3: TGTGCCAGCATTCGCCCCGGGACAGGGGCTGCCCCGGCTTTCTTT.

This clonotype was seen ten or more times. This chain links TRBV29-1 with TRBJ2-7; possibly TRBD1 for D (5 bases). Trimming removed 4 bases from V and 0 bases from J, with 10 bases in between. Germline V gene sequence: CDR1 SQVTM, CDR2 ANQGSEA. The CDR3 is made up of 13 amino acids. This CDR3 is CSVGDSYSYEQYF. The CDR3 region has the DNA TGCAGCGTTGGTGACAGCTACTCCTACGAGCAGTACTTC.

This clonotype has only a few counts. CDR3 sequence: CASSPTGVVDTQYF. CDR3 nucleotide sequence: TGTGCCAGCAGCCCAACAGGGGTTGTAGATACGCAGTATTTT. The V and J genes are TRBV7-2 and TRBJ2-3; 7 bases are shared with TRBD1. Germline V gene sequence: CDR1 SGHTA, CDR2 FQGNSA. With V trimmed by 5 bases and J by 5 bases, 7 bases remained unmatched. There are 14 residues in the CDR3.

This clonotype was seen more than once but under ten times. The chain combines TRBV10-3 with TRBJ1-5, with D uncertain. The CDR3 sequence is 16 residues long. Trimming left V 6 bases short and J 7 bases short, with 22 bases between. CDR1 is ENHRY, CDR2 SYGVKD, per germline. CDR3 region: CAISEDTPSSRQPQHF. As DNA, the CDR3 is TGTGCCATCAGCGAAGATACACCCTCTAGCCGACAGCCCCAGCATTTT.

This clonotype has only a few counts. The V and J genes are TRBV7-9 and TRBJ2-6; weak D call: TRBD1 (5 bases). The CDR3 has 16 amino acids. Trimming left V 5 bases short and J 2 bases short, with 13 bases between. Per the germline V gene, CDR1 is SEHNR and CDR2 is FQNEAQ (reference sequence). CDR3 coding DNA: TGTGCCAGCAGCGGACCCAGGGTCCCTGGGGCCAACGTCCTGACTTTC. Its protein is CASSGPRVPGANVLTF.

This clonotype showed up many times. The chain joins TRBV10-3 to TRBJ1-2, with D unresolved. V shed 4 bases and J shed 0 bases, with 15 bases lying between them. The germline CDR1 and CDR2 sequences are ENHRY and SYGVKD. The CDR3 loop spans 16 amino acids. Here the CDR3 reads CAISVSGGGANYGYTF. CDR3 coding DNA: TGTGCCATCAGTGTTTCTGGTGGAGGAGCTAACTATGGCTACACCTTC.

A few counts support this clonotype. The V and J genes are TRBV7-2 and TRBJ2-1; TRBD1 aligns across 8 bases. The CDR3 consists of 15 residues. V trimming: 5 bases; J trimming: 5 bases; junction bases outside the gene matches: 8. CDR1 and CDR2 (germline): SGHTA, FQGNSA. The CDR3 loop is CASSPFGQGNNEQFF. CDR3 nucleotides: TGTGCCAGCAGCCCATTTGGACAGGGCAACAATGAGCAGTTCTTC.

This clonotype has ten or more counts. The rearrangement uses TRBV20-1 and TRBJ2-7; 9 bases are a match to TRBD2. The CDR3 contains 15 residues. Trimming removed 1 base from V and 2 bases from J; junction bases left unmatched: 6. Germline V gives CDR1 DFQATT, CDR2 SNEGSKA (reference sequence). The CDR3 loop reads CSARVSGRPTYEQYF. In DNA form, the CDR3 reads TGCAGTGCTAGAGTCAGCGGGAGGCCCACCTACGAGCAGTACTTC.

This clonotype appeared a few times. The V gene is TRBV19, the J gene TRBJ1-1, with no clear D. Trimming took off 7 bases at V and 2 bases at J, with 17 bases between the two ends. This CDR3 region has 15 residues. Germline assignment: CDR1 LNHDA and CDR2 SQIVND (reference sequence). The DNA for the CDR3 is TGTGCCAGTATATACACATCGAGGTACAACACTGAAGCTTTCTTT. This sequence encodes CASIYTSRYNTEAFF.

At least ten counts were recorded for this clonotype. The chain links TRBV2 to TRBJ1-5; TRBD1 aligns across 7 bases. Germline V lookup: CDR1 SNHLY, CDR2 FYNNEI. This CDR3 spans 14 amino acids. V was clipped by 6 bases and J by 2 bases; unmatched bases: 4. The CDR3 sequence: CASSSDRGNQPQHF. CDR3 bases: TGTGCCAGCAGCTCTGACAGGGGCAATCAGCCCCAGCATTTT.

This clonotype was counted a few times. The gene calls are TRBV29-1 and TRBJ2-3; TRBD2 matches 13 bases. Germline CDR1 reads SQVTM; CDR2 reads ANQGSEA. The CDR3 consists of 20 residues. V shed 4 bases and J 0 bases; nucleotides not matched to a gene: 16. The DNA of the CDR3 is TGCAGCGTTGGAGCCTCTCCTAGACTAGCGGGAGGCCGTAGCACAGATACGCAGTATTTT. It is translated as CSVGASPRLAGGRSTDTQYF.

This clonotype was seen at least ten times. The chain links TRBV29-1 to TRBJ1-2; D is ambiguous. Germline loops: CDR1 SQVTM, CDR2 ANQGSEA. The CDR3 extends over 12 amino acids. The V and J ends lost 1 base and 3 bases respectively, with 6 bases between them. The CDR3 DNA reads as TGCAGCGTTGAAGGGCCAGACTATGGCTACACCTTC. This encodes CSVEGPDYGYTF.

This clonotype was detected ten times or more. The V gene is TRBV6-5, the J gene TRBJ1-1; D remains ambiguous. The CDR3 contains 13 residues. Trimming took off 2 bases at V and 0 bases at J, with 4 bases between the two ends. The germline CDR1 and CDR2 sequences are MNHEY and SVGAGI. In DNA, the CDR3 is TGTGCCAGCAGTTACAACGTGAACACTGAAGCTTTCTTT. Its protein is CASSYNVNTEAFF.

This clonotype was seen repeatedly, ten times or more. The chain uses TRBV7-2 and TRBJ2-7; perhaps TRBD1 as D (6 bases). Germline CDR1 reads SGHTA; CDR2 reads FQGNSA. V was trimmed by 3 bases and J by 1 base, leaving 10 bases between them. The CDR3 totals 14 residues. The CDR3 spells CASSFHRVSYEQYF. DNA of the CDR3: TGTGCCAGCAGCTTCCACAGGGTTTCCTACGAGCAGTACTTC.

This clonotype was counted ten times or more. The chain couples TRBV29-1 to TRBJ1-2, with no clear D. This CDR3 comprises 14 residues. In germline, CDR1 is SQVTM, CDR2 ANQGSEA. V was cut by 7 bases and J by 3 bases, with 18 bases left in between. CDR3 nucleotides: TGCAGCGCACAAGCCGGGCCACAAGACTATGGCTACACCTTC. Translated, it gives CSAQAGPQDYGYTF.

This clonotype was detected many times. The chain is built from TRBV5-1 and TRBJ2-7; no definite D call. Germline V gene sequence: CDR1 SGHRS, CDR2 YFSETQ. The ends were cut back, 4 bases at V and 1 base at J, with 12 bases in the middle. This CDR3 has 14 amino acids. The CDR3 is CASSPNVGSYEQYF. CDR3 sequence (DNA): TGCGCCAGCAGCCCGAATGTGGGTTCCTACGAGCAGTACTTC.

This clonotype was seen a handful of times. This chain joins TRBV29-1 and TRBJ1-1; D remains unclear. The germline V gene has CDR1 SQVTM and CDR2 ANQGSEA. The CDR3 is 13 residues long. Trimming took off 4 bases at V and 0 bases at J, with 9 bases between the two ends. The CDR3 region has the DNA TGCAGCGTTGTGACACTATTGAACACTGAAGCTTTCTTT. This encodes CSVVTLLNTEAFF.